This TCR beta chain was observed in a study of blood T cell repertoires in COVID-19. Original methodology: The authors estimated nucleated cell counts from reference gene primer amplification. This table comes from immunoSEQ multiplex PCR, and its TCRdb copy is limited to in-frame clones, with some not included. The DNA was the basis for D and trimming; V, J and clone size are from that table. This sample has 400,000 to 450,000 clones, with 86% found just once. The CDR3 runs 14 residues. V shed 0 bases and J shed 2 bases, with 6 bases lying between them. From germline, CDR1 is SGHDT and CDR2 YYEEEE. The receptor was derived from a woman younger than 45 with active or convalescent COVID-19. The sample comprised peripheral blood. The rearrangement uses TRBV5-6 and TRBJ1-3; a weak D match, TRBD1 (6 bases). CDR3 DNA: TGTGCCAGCAGCTTGGACAGGGCTGGAAACACCATATATTTT. Protein product: CASSLDRAGNTIYF.